The next 4 T cell receptor beta chains were all read from a single sample in a study of cytomegalovirus exposure and HLA in healthy donors. In the PCR, 60 Vbeta and 13 Jbeta primers were used. Sequencing used immunoSEQ multiplex PCR; TCRdb keeps in-frame clones, though not all of them. The data show around 170,000 clones, more than 80% seen once. The sequenced sample consisted of PBMCs. The receptors stem from a woman aged 45-65 years in good health and CMV-seropositive.

V and J are TRBV5-1 and TRBJ2-5; D is undetermined. Trimming took 2 bases from V and 2 from J, leaving 13 bases between them. The germline gives CDR1 SGHRS, CDR2 YFSETQ. The CDR3 spans 15 residues. The CDR3 sequence: CASSFMSVEQETQYF. The CDR3 DNA reads as TGCGCCAGCAGCTTTATGTCGGTGGAGCAAGAGACCCAGTACTTC.

The chain combines TRBV7-8 with TRBJ1-5; D possibly corresponds to TRBD1 (6 bases). Germline V gives CDR1 SGHVS, CDR2 FQNEAQ. The germline V and J ends were trimmed by 5 bases and 0 bases, with 11 bases remaining between them. This CDR3 has 15 amino acids. The CDR3 DNA follows: TGTGCCAGCAGCGTGTGGACAGATAGCAATCAGCCCCAGCATTTT. It yields the protein CASSVWTDSNQPQHF.

The J gene is TRBJ1-1, the V gene TRBV19; TRBD1 aligns across 12 bases. The CDR3 totals 15 residues. V lost 8 bases to trimming and J lost 1 base; unmatched junction nucleotides: 5. Germline V gene lookup returns CDR1 LNHDA and CDR2 SQIVND (reference sequence). The CDR3 loop reads CASVPGQGANTEAFF. For the CDR3, the DNA is TGTGCCAGTGTGCCGGGACAGGGGGCGAACACTGAAGCTTTCTTT.

The CDR3 here is CASSLLTGRGEKLFF. In DNA form, the CDR3 reads TGTGCCAGCAGCTTACTTACAGGTAGAGGCGAAAAACTGTTTTTT. The chain carries TRBV7-8 and TRBJ1-4; maybe TRBD1 (5 bases). V lost 2 bases to trimming and J lost 8 bases, with 15 bases between them. Germline CDR1 reads SGHVS; CDR2 reads FQNEAQ. The CDR3 spans 15 residues. Based on the CDR3 plus reference TRBV7-8 and TRBJ1-4, the full variable domain is GAGVSQSPRYKVAKRGQDVALRCDPISGHVSLFWYQQALGQGPEFLTYFQNEAQLDKSGLPSDRFFAERPEGSVSTLKIQRTQQEDSAVYLCASSLLTGRGEKLFFGSGTQLSVL.